This entry lists 22 T cell receptor beta chains sequenced from one sample in a study of blood T cells in healthy people across ages. A second roughly 6 to 11 cycle PCR used barcoded and J-beta primers. TCRdb itself ran the 5' RACE reads through MiXCR, one entry per CDR3 protein. The data contain approximately 940,000 distinct CDR3 sequences, roughly 43% of them seen just once; the ten biggest clones take up roughly 12%. The sequencing sample was made of blood. Every receptor here comes from a man under 40 in good health.

V gene TRBV28 combines with J gene TRBJ2-5; TRBD2 aligns across 12 bases. Losses at the gene ends were 4 bases for V and 2 bases for J; bases not matched to a gene: 5. CDR1 MDHEN and CDR2 SYDVKM come from the germline V gene. The CDR3 has 16 amino acids. The DNA for the CDR3 is TGTGCCAGCAGTTCGAGGACTAGCGGGGAACAAGAGACCCAGTACTTC. Amino acid sequence: CASSSRTSGEQETQYF. The whole variable domain, filled in from reference TRBV28 and TRBJ2-5, reads DVKVTQSSRYLVKRTGEKVFLECVQDMDHENMFWYRQDPGLGLRLIYFSYDVKMKEKGDIPEGYSVSREKKERFSLILESASTNQTSMYLCASSSRTSGEQETQYFGPGTRLLVL.

The sample holds one count of this clonotype. The rearrangement joins TRBV12-3 or TRBV12-4 to TRBJ1-4; D uncertain. V was trimmed by 2 bases and J by 3 bases, leaving 7 bases between them. This CDR3 is 14 amino acids long. CDR3 protein: CASSLRRANEKLFF. CDR3 DNA sequence: TGTGCCAGCAGTTTAAGGAGAGCTAATGAAAAACTGTTTTTT.

The sample holds many counts of this clonotype. V gene TRBV4-3 combines with J gene TRBJ2-7, with D perhaps TRBD1 (6 bases). CDR1 and CDR2 from the germline V gene are LGHNA and YSLEER. The CDR3 is 17 amino acids. The ends were cut back, 0 bases at V and 2 bases at J, with 17 bases in the middle. CDR3 protein: CASSQETTGTTTYEQYF. The CDR3 bases are TGCGCCAGCAGCCAAGAAACTACCGGGACAACAACCTACGAGCAGTACTTC.

There are a few counts of this clonotype. The gene calls are TRBV28 and TRBJ1-2; D perhaps matches TRBD1 (6 bases). The germline CDR1 and CDR2 sequences are MDHEN and SYDVKM. V was cut by 6 bases and J by 0 bases, with 14 bases left in between. This CDR3 has 15 amino acids. The CDR3 is CASRPEGVANYGYTF. Written as DNA, the CDR3 is TGTGCCAGCAGGCCTGAGGGGGTAGCTAACTATGGCTACACCTTC.

V is TRBV11-1 and J is TRBJ2-5, with D uncertain. CDR3 size: 17 residues. V was cut by 2 bases and J by 11 bases, with 27 bases left in between. Germline CDR1 reads SGHAT; CDR2 reads FQDESV (reference sequence). CDR3 protein: CASSLWRQTTVGNEQYF. The CDR3 nucleotides are TGTGCCAGCAGCTTATGGCGGCAAACAACCGTGGGGAATGAGCAGTACTTC.

This clonotype occurred many times. Relative to the germline gene, one junction end is altered; a read error may explain this. V usage is TRBV5-1 and J usage is TRBJ2-1; 11 bases are a match to TRBD2. The CDR3 runs 15 residues. Per germline, CDR1 SGHRS and CDR2 YFSETQ. This CDR3 reads CASSPGTSGYNEQFF. In nucleotides, the CDR3 is TGTGCCAGCAGCCCCGGGACTAGCGGCTACAATGAGCAGTTCTTC.

The chain is built from TRBV7-9 and TRBJ2-6; no clear D. CDR3 length: 17 amino acids. The germline gives CDR1 SEHNR, CDR2 FQNEAQ (reference sequence). Trimming stripped 2 bases from V and 0 bases from J, with 11 bases between. The CDR3 loop is CASSLNMGISGANVLTF. CDR3 in DNA: TGTGCCAGCAGCTTAAACATGGGAATCTCTGGGGCCAACGTCCTGACTTTC.

This clonotype was picked up a small number of times. This chain joins TRBV7-9 and TRBJ2-3; D is unclear. This CDR3 has 16 residues. The V end was cut by 3 bases, the J end by 1 base, with 14 bases between. The germline CDR1 and CDR2 sequences are SEHNR and FQNEAQ (reference sequence). CDR3 nucleotides: TGTGCCAGCAGCTTTATAGGTAAAGGGCGCACAGATACGCAGTATTTT. Translation: CASSFIGKGRTDTQYF. Full variable domain (missing parts from reference TRBV7-9 and TRBJ2-3): DTGVSQNPRHKITKRGQNVTFRCDPISEHNRLYWYRQTLGQGPEFLTYFQNEAQLEKSRLLSDRFSAERPKGSFSTLEIQRTEQGDSAMYLCASSFIGKGRTDTQYFGPGTRLTVL.

There are a few counts of this clonotype. The chain combines TRBV6-2 or TRBV6-3 with TRBJ2-3; no firm D call. The V end was cut by 1 base, the J end by 4 bases, with 6 bases between. This CDR3 spans 13 amino acids. Germline V CDR1 and CDR2: MNHEY, SVGEGT. CDR3 loop: CASSYWVADTQYF. The DNA of the CDR3 is TGTGCCAGCAGTTACTGGGTTGCAGATACGCAGTATTTT.

This clonotype was picked up a small number of times. The chain combines TRBV15 with TRBJ1-4, with D uncertain. The length of the CDR3 is 14 residues. Germline assignment: CDR1 LNHNV and CDR2 YYDKDF (reference sequence). Trimming took 3 bases from V and 4 from J, leaving 9 bases between them. CDR3 residues: CATSSGLVNEKLFF. The DNA of the CDR3 is TGTGCCACCAGCAGTGGTCTGGTTAATGAAAAACTGTTTTTT.

About this clonotype: The germline gene is not matched at one end of the junction; a read error may be the cause. V gene TRBV4-2 combines with J gene TRBJ2-4; D perhaps matches TRBD2 (6 bases). The DNA end is a closer match to TRBJ2-7, so the J assignment may be wrong. Germline CDR1 LGHNA, CDR2 YNFKEQ. CDR3 length equals 16 residues. CDR3 residues: CASIQDRTSTTYEQYF. In DNA, the CDR3 is TGTGCCAGCATCCAAGATCGTACTAGCACAACCTACGAGCAGTACTTC.

The chain links TRBV20-1 to TRBJ1-2; D perhaps matches TRBD1 (5 bases). Germline assignment: CDR1 DFQATT and CDR2 SNEGSKA (reference sequence). The ends were cut back, 3 bases at V and 2 bases at J, with 10 bases in the middle. This CDR3 contains 13 residues. CDR3 nucleotides: TGCAGTGCTAGCCAGGGCCCGAACTATGGCTACACCTTC. Protein sequence: CSASQGPNYGYTF.

This clonotype showed up just once. V is TRBV30 and J is TRBJ2-1; no clear D gene. This CDR3 region has 11 residues. Germline CDR1 is GTSNPN and CDR2 is SVGIG (reference sequence). V lost 1 base and J lost 9, with 7 bases in between. The CDR3 DNA reads as TGTGCCTGGAGTGCCGCGAGTGAGCAGTTCTTC. Translation: CAWSAASEQFF.

The gene calls are TRBV7-2 and TRBJ2-7; the match to TRBD2 covers 10 bases. The length of the CDR3 is 17 residues. Germline V lookup: CDR1 SGHTA, CDR2 FQGNSA. J lost 7 bases, V lost 3 bases, and 15 bases had no gene match. The CDR3 sequence is CASSFSLLAGVDNEQYF. CDR3 bases: TGTGCCAGCAGCTTTTCTCTTCTAGCGGGGGTAGACAATGAGCAGTACTTC.

The chain uses TRBV4-2 and TRBJ2-5; the D is unclear. Germline V gives CDR1 LGHNA, CDR2 YNFKEQ. The CDR3 is 16 residues long. Trimming cost V 1 base and J 1 base, with 13 bases left between them. CDR3 in amino acids: CASSQGAASSQETQYF. DNA of the CDR3: TGTGCCAGCAGCCAAGGTGCGGCTTCCTCCCAAGAGACCCAGTACTTC.

J is TRBJ2-3 and V is TRBV3-1; TRBD2 is a possible D gene (7 bases). The ends were cut back, 2 bases at V and 5 bases at J, with 20 bases in the middle. Per germline, CDR1 LGHDT and CDR2 YNNKEL (reference sequence). CDR3 length: 17 residues. The CDR3 is CASSQSPATRGRDTQYF. CDR3 nucleotide sequence: TGTGCCAGCAGCCAATCACCGGCGACGCGGGGGCGAGATACGCAGTATTTT.

This clonotype was observed a handful of times. The chain is built from TRBV6-1 and TRBJ2-1; TRBD1 might be the D (6 bases). The germline gives CDR1 MNHNS, CDR2 SASEGT. The CDR3 spans 13 residues. V lost 2 bases and J lost 8, with 10 bases in between. The CDR3: CASSEFRGYEQFF. CDR3 DNA: TGTGCCAGCAGTGAATTCAGGGGCTATGAGCAGTTCTTC.

This clonotype was picked up a small number of times. This chain connects TRBV25-1 to TRBJ1-1; D unresolved. CDR3 size: 14 residues. V gave up 4 bases and J gave up 5 bases, with 14 bases separating them. The germline gives CDR1 MGHDK, CDR2 SYGVNS. DNA for the CDR3: TGTGCCAGCAGTGGAAACCTGGAGTGGACTGAAGCTTTCTTT. Translated, it gives CASSGNLEWTEAFF.

This chain links TRBV15 with TRBJ2-7; D is uncertain. V was clipped by 0 bases and J by 4 bases, with 4 bases between them. The germline V gene encodes CDR1 LNHNV and CDR2 YYDKDF (reference sequence). The CDR3 is 12 amino acids. This chain's CDR3 is CATSRDHYEQYF. The CDR3 bases are TGTGCCACCAGCAGAGATCATTACGAGCAGTACTTC.

The V and J genes are TRBV7-9 and TRBJ1-4; the match to TRBD1 covers 7 bases. V shed 3 bases and J 6 bases; nucleotides not matched to a gene: 7. The CDR3 extends over 15 amino acids. Germline V gene sequence: CDR1 SEHNR, CDR2 FQNEAQ (reference sequence). CDR3 nucleotides: TGTGCCAGCAGCTTTTCCGGGACAGTTTATGAAAAACTGTTTTTT. Amino acid sequence: CASSFSGTVYEKLFF.

Only a few counts were recorded for this clonotype. V and J are TRBV4-1 and TRBJ2-1, with 7 bases aligning to TRBD1. The CDR3 runs 14 residues. Germline V gene data show CDR1 as MGHRA and CDR2 as YSYEKL. V was clipped by 4 bases and J by 4 bases; unmatched bases: 4. The CDR3 spells CASSPDREYNEQFF. The CDR3 region has the DNA TGCGCCAGCAGCCCCGACAGGGAATACAATGAGCAGTTCTTC.

About this clonotype: This may be a read error, as it is one base from a much larger clone. This chain uses TRBV29-1 with TRBJ2-3; TRBD1 matches at 9 bases. Germline trimming cut 4 bases from V and 5 bases from J; bases unmatched to any gene: 7. The CDR3 is 14 amino acids. Germline V gene data show CDR1 as SQVTM and CDR2 as ANQGSEA. For the CDR3, the DNA is TGCAGCGTTGGGACAGGGGCGCGGGTAGATACGCAGTATTTT. Its protein product is CSVGTGARVDTQYF.